One sample yielded the 31 T cell receptor beta chains listed below, sequenced in a study of control samples from healthy donors and cancer patients. Some clones are missing from TCRdb's copy, which holds only in-frame ones; the method was immunoSEQ multiplex PCR. The data show 150,000 to 200,000 clones, 88% seen once. Sequencing was done on a sample of blood. These receptors were collected from a young man in good health.

J is TRBJ2-7 and V is TRBV7-2, with D unclear. The CDR3 consists of 15 residues. Germline V gene data show CDR1 as SGHTA and CDR2 as FQGNSA. The V and J ends lost 4 bases and 2 bases respectively, with 15 bases between them. The CDR3 loop is CASSSQVEVAYEQYF. CDR3 DNA sequence: TGTGCCAGCAGCTCGCAGGTTGAGGTGGCCTACGAGCAGTACTTC.

The genes are TRBV19 and TRBJ1-4, with D maybe TRBD1 (6 bases). Germline values: CDR1 LNHDA, CDR2 SQIVND (reference sequence). This CDR3 is built from 14 residues. V dropped 2 bases and J dropped 5 bases, with 9 bases sitting between them. Here the CDR3 reads CASSINRANEKLFF. CDR3 coding DNA: TGTGCCAGTAGTATAAACAGGGCGAATGAAAAACTGTTTTTT.

This clone was seen only a few times. The rearrangement links TRBV19 to TRBJ1-2; D might be TRBD1 (5 bases). The CDR3 covers 14 residues. Germline V gene lookup returns CDR1 LNHDA and CDR2 SQIVND (reference sequence). V lost 2 bases, J lost 4 bases, and 11 bases lay in between. Written as DNA, the CDR3 is TGTGCCAGTAGTATACTGGCCGGGGGCTATGGCTACACCTTC. It codes for CASSILAGGYGYTF.

The chain carries TRBV7-2 and TRBJ2-2; perhaps TRBD1 as D (5 bases). From germline, CDR1 is SGHTA and CDR2 FQGNSA. V dropped 5 bases and J dropped 7 bases, with 17 bases sitting between them. There are 15 residues in the CDR3. The CDR3 DNA reads TGTGCCAGCAGCCTCTCACCTGGGGCTGGCGGGGAGCTGTTTTTT. Translating gives CASSLSPGAGGELFF.

This chain connects TRBV27 to TRBJ1-1, with TRBD1 as a possible D gene (5 bases). V lost 9 bases to trimming and J lost 3 bases, with 14 bases between them. From germline, CDR1 is MNHEY and CDR2 SMNVEV (reference sequence). This CDR3 region has 13 residues. The chain's CDR3 is CASYQGFDTEAFF. Written as DNA, the CDR3 is TGTGCCAGTTATCAGGGCTTTGACACTGAAGCTTTCTTT.

CDR3 sequence: CASSIAEDNEKLFF. CDR3 coding DNA: TGTGCCAGTAGTATAGCAGAAGATAATGAAAAACTGTTTTTT. V and J are TRBV19 and TRBJ1-4; D not resolved. This CDR3 spans 14 amino acids. The V and J ends lost 1 base and 4 bases respectively, with 7 bases between them. Germline V gene lookup returns CDR1 LNHDA and CDR2 SQIVND (reference sequence). Supplemented by reference TRBV19 and TRBJ1-4, the full variable domain reads DGGITQSPKYLFRKEGQNVTLSCEQNLNHDAMYWYRQDPGQGLRLIYYSQIVNDFQKGDIAEGYSVSREKKESFPLTVTSAQKNPTAFYLCASSIAEDNEKLFFGSGTQLSVL.

This rearrangement joins TRBV4-1 to TRBJ2-7, with unresolved D. The V gene's germline CDR1 is MGHRA and CDR2 YSYEKL. This CDR3 contains 16 residues. V was shortened by 6 bases and J by 0 bases, with 18 bases between the two germline ends. The chain's CDR3 is CASRPSDWTNSYEQYF. The CDR3 DNA reads TGCGCCAGCAGACCCTCCGACTGGACGAACTCCTACGAGCAGTACTTC.

The V and J genes are TRBV2 and TRBJ2-7; 7 bases are shared with TRBD1. Germline V CDR1 and CDR2: SNHLY, FYNNEI. The CDR3 spans 16 residues. After removal of 4 bases from V and 0 bases from J, the junction contained 9 bases not matched to a gene. The CDR3 DNA follows: TGTGCCAGCAGTGGAAACAGGGGAACCTTCTCCTACGAGCAGTACTTC. Residues: CASSGNRGTFSYEQYF. Based on the CDR3 plus reference TRBV2 and TRBJ2-7, the full variable domain is EPEVTQTPSHQVTQMGQEVILRCVPISNHLYFYWYRQILGQKVEFLVSFYNNEISEKSEIFDDQFSVERPDGSNFTLKIRSTKLEDSAMYFCASSGNRGTFSYEQYFGPGTRLTVT.

The chain carries TRBV3-1 (or the pseudogene TRBV3-2) and TRBJ2-4; a weak D match, TRBD1 (5 bases). Trimming left V 4 bases short and J 0 bases short, with 16 bases between. The CDR3 loop spans 17 amino acids. Germline V gives CDR1 LGHDT, CDR2 YNNKEL (reference sequence). The CDR3 region has the DNA TGTGCCAGCAGCCCCTCCTGGGGCAGATTAGCCAAAAACATTCAGTACTTC. Protein: CASSPSWGRLAKNIQYF.

This chain links TRBV5-1 with TRBJ2-3, with 9 bases identical to TRBD2. J gave up 4 bases and V 6 bases, and 9 bases lay outside the gene matches. The V gene's germline CDR1 is SGHRS and CDR2 YFSETQ. There are 15 residues in the CDR3. The CDR3 nucleotides read TGCGCCAGCATAAGAGGCGGGGGGGCATCAGATACGCAGTATTTT. It specifies CASIRGGGASDTQYF.

The chain joins TRBV5-7 to TRBJ2-2; D possibly corresponds to TRBD1 (6 bases). TRBV5-7 is reported as an ORF; its role is uncertain. V lost 4 bases and J lost 0, with 19 bases in between. This CDR3 contains 18 residues. Written as DNA, the CDR3 is TGTGCCAGCAGCACGCCCCCTACAGGGATAACGAACACCGGGGAGCTGTTTTTT. Protein sequence: CASSTPPTGITNTGELFF.

The CDR3 DNA reads as TGTGCCAGCAGTTTTTCGCCGGGACAGGGAGACAACGAGCAGTACTTC. It specifies CASSFSPGQGDNEQYF. V is TRBV28 and J is TRBJ2-7; 9 bases map to TRBD1. The V segment lost 3 bases and the J segment 5 bases; nucleotides outside the gene matches: 11. CDR1 is MDHEN and CDR2 is SYDVKM in the germline V gene. The length of the CDR3 is 16 residues.

The chain is built from TRBV28 and TRBJ1-2; D is undetermined. Trimming removed 5 bases at V and 7 bases at J, with 17 bases between. The CDR3 consists of 14 residues. Germline V gives CDR1 MDHEN, CDR2 SYDVKM. In DNA, the CDR3 is TGTGCCAGCAGTCCCGTAGCCCGTCGGCGTGGCTACACCTTC. It codes for CASSPVARRRGYTF.

The chain carries TRBV7-2 and TRBJ1-5, with D possibly TRBD1 on 5 matching bases. Germline V gene sequence: CDR1 SGHTA, CDR2 FQGNSA. V gave up 2 bases and J gave up 3 bases, with 14 bases separating them. This CDR3 is built from 16 residues. CDR3 nucleotide sequence: TGTGCCAGCAGCTTAATGCCGGGGGGGTTCAATCAGCCCCAGCATTTT. Protein: CASSLMPGGFNQPQHF.

This chain uses TRBV5-1 with TRBJ2-7; 7 bases agree with TRBD2. Germline loops: CDR1 SGHRS, CDR2 YFSETQ. Unmatched junction bases numbered 7, after V lost 4 bases and J lost 6 bases. The CDR3 runs to 13 residues. In nucleotides, the CDR3 is TGCGCCAGCAGCGGCGGGGAGGGGAGCGAGCAGTACTTC. Its translation is CASSGGEGSEQYF.

This rearrangement joins TRBV2 to TRBJ1-6, with D unclear. Germline lookup yields CDR1 SNHLY and CDR2 FYNNEI. CDR3 length: 17 amino acids. Trimming left V 0 bases short and J 9 bases short, with 18 bases between. CDR3 nucleotide sequence: TGTGCCAGCAGTGAAGCGGGCAGTCGTAAGCTTGGTTCACCCCTCCACTTT. It codes for CASSEAGSRKLGSPLHF.

The rearrangement uses TRBV3-1 (or the pseudogene TRBV3-2) and TRBJ2-3; TRBD1 matches at 9 bases. The length of the CDR3 is 15 residues. The V segment lost 4 bases and the J segment 5 bases; nucleotides outside the gene matches: 7. Per the germline V gene, CDR1 is LGHDT and CDR2 is YNNKEL (reference sequence). The CDR3 spells CASSPGQGWGDTQYF. CDR3 sequence (DNA): TGTGCCAGCAGCCCAGGACAGGGGTGGGGAGATACGCAGTATTTT.

This clone was recorded once. J is TRBJ2-2 and V is TRBV4-2; TRBD1 agrees at 10 bases. The CDR3 extends over 18 amino acids. The germline CDR1 and CDR2 sequences are LGHNA and YNFKEQ. With V trimmed by 3 bases and J by 4 bases, 11 bases remained unmatched. CDR3 residues: CASSQGPGQGKITGELFF. For the CDR3, the DNA is TGTGCCAGCAGCCAGGGCCCGGGACAGGGGAAAATCACCGGGGAGCTGTTTTTT.

V is TRBV7-6 and J is TRBJ1-6, with a weak D call TRBD1 (5 bases). V lost 5 bases and J lost 7, with 18 bases in between. CDR1 and CDR2 (germline): SGHVS, FNYEAQ. There are 16 residues in the CDR3. The DNA for the CDR3 is TGTGCCAGCAGCCCTTTTGGACACCGGGGAAATTCACCCCTCCACTTT. Its protein product is CASSPFGHRGNSPLHF.

The V and J genes are TRBV5-1 and TRBJ1-1; D possibly corresponds to TRBD1 (5 bases). Deletions cut 3 bases from V and 3 bases from J, with 12 bases between. This CDR3 is 14 amino acids long. CDR1 is SGHRS and CDR2 is YFSETQ in the germline V gene. CDR3 sequence reads: CASSWETADTEAFF. The CDR3, as DNA: TGCGCCAGCAGCTGGGAGACAGCGGACACTGAAGCTTTCTTT.

The rearrangement uses TRBV9 and TRBJ2-7, with 8 nucleotides matching TRBD1. Germline V lookup: CDR1 SGDLS, CDR2 YYNGEE. The CDR3 contains 16 residues. V gave up 3 bases and J gave up 5 bases; unmatched junction bases: 13. CDR3 DNA sequence: TGTGCCAGCAGCGCAAGGATCCGGCAGGGGGCCGACGAGCAGTACTTC. Translating gives CASSARIRQGADEQYF.

This rearrangement joins TRBV7-9 to TRBJ1-6; D remains ambiguous. The CDR3 covers 13 residues. With 3 bases removed from V and 10 bases from J, the gap between germline ends came to 10 bases. Germline V gene lookup returns CDR1 SEHNR and CDR2 FQNEAQ (reference sequence). The CDR3 DNA reads as TGTGCCAGCAGCTTGGACGGCTGGTCACCCCTCCACTTT. Its protein is CASSLDGWSPLHF.

This chain uses TRBV6-1 with TRBJ1-1; D might be TRBD1 (5 bases). Trimming removed 2 bases at V and 11 bases at J, with 33 bases between. The CDR3 is made up of 19 amino acids. The V gene's germline CDR1 is MNHNS and CDR2 SASEGT. The CDR3 region is CASSESPPRQRRVDTRAFF. In nucleotides, the CDR3 is TGTGCCAGCAGTGAAAGCCCGCCTCGACAGCGAAGGGTTGATACTCGGGCTTTCTTT.

This clone was counted a few times. J is TRBJ2-1 and V is TRBV18; 15 bases align to TRBD2. The CDR3 has 20 residues. Germline loops: CDR1 KGHSH, CDR2 LQKENI. V trimming: 5 bases; J trimming: 8 bases; junction bases outside the gene matches: 19. CDR3 in amino acids: CASSSRTGLAGGKDPYEQFF. DNA for the CDR3: TGTGCCAGCTCATCAAGGACGGGACTAGCGGGGGGTAAGGATCCATATGAGCAGTTCTTC.

The chain combines TRBV7-6 with TRBJ2-1; TRBD1 agrees at 10 bases. J gave up 8 bases and V 3 bases, and 7 bases lay outside the gene matches. CDR3 length: 15 residues. CDR1 SGHVS and CDR2 FNYEAQ come from the germline V gene. The CDR3 coding sequence is TGTGCCAGCAGCTTTGGGACAGGGGTCTTCGATGAGCAGTTCTTC. Its translation is CASSFGTGVFDEQFF.

V gene TRBV12-3 or TRBV12-4 combines with J gene TRBJ2-2; no definite D call. V dropped 3 bases and J dropped 5 bases, with 7 bases sitting between them. The CDR3 covers 13 residues. The CDR3 protein is CASSFQRTGELFF. The CDR3 coding sequence is TGTGCCAGCAGTTTCCAGCGTACCGGGGAGCTGTTTTTT.

The chain recombines TRBV27 with TRBJ2-3; 8 bases are shared with TRBD2. Germline V gene data show CDR1 as MNHEY and CDR2 as SMNVEV (reference sequence). The V and J ends lost 6 bases and 2 bases, in that order; junction bases with no gene match: 10. There are 16 residues in the CDR3. CDR3 DNA sequence: TGTGCCAGCAGCCCTGGGGGGCGGGGGGTCACAGATACGCAGTATTTT. Protein: CASSPGGRGVTDTQYF.

The gene calls are TRBV6-6 and TRBJ2-7; D gene uncertain. CDR1 and CDR2 from the germline V gene are MNHNY and SVGAGI (reference sequence). V was trimmed by 0 bases and J by 6 bases, leaving 3 bases between them. The CDR3 has 11 residues. CDR3 nucleotide sequence: TGTGCCAGCAGTTACTCTTCCGAGCAGTACTTC. Translated, it gives CASSYSSEQYF.

The rearrangement uses TRBV7-6 and TRBJ1-4, with TRBD1 matching 8 bases. With 1 base clipped from V and 6 bases from J, the junction kept 7 bases outside the gene matches. The CDR3 totals 16 residues. Per the germline V gene, CDR1 is SGHVS and CDR2 is FNYEAQ. DNA of the CDR3: TGTGCCAGCAGCTTAGAGATCCAGGGGGCTTATGAAAAACTGTTTTTT. This codes for CASSLEIQGAYEKLFF.

The rearrangement links TRBV6-5 to TRBJ1-1; 9 bases line up with TRBD1. V was clipped by 8 bases and J by 5 bases; unmatched bases: 9. Per germline, CDR1 MNHEY and CDR2 SVGAGI. CDR3 length equals 14 residues. The CDR3 region has the DNA TGTGCCAGCGCAGACAGGGGGATCGAGACTGAAGCTTTCTTT. This sequence encodes CASADRGIETEAFF.

The chain employs TRBV6-5 and TRBJ1-4; D is undetermined. Per the germline V gene, CDR1 is MNHEY and CDR2 is SVGAGI. The CDR3 spans 14 residues. Trimming left V 6 bases short and J 3 bases short, with 11 bases between. For the CDR3, the DNA is TGTGCCAGCAGCTTCACGGTGGCTAATGAAAAACTGTTTTTT. Translation gives CASSFTVANEKLFF.